This TCR beta chain was recorded in a study of T-cell reconstitution after alpha-beta-depleted transplantation in children. This clonotype was counted a few times. With 5 bases clipped from V and 8 bases from J, the junction kept 11 bases outside the gene matches. Germline V gene data show CDR1 as SGHTA and CDR2 as FQGNSA. The CDR3 is 16 amino acids. The library targeted TCRbeta and was prepared with unique molecular identifiers. TCRdb reanalysed the PCR reads using MiXCR and keeps one entry per CDR3 protein. The data show about 690,000 distinct CDR3 sequences, 15% to 20% seen once. The sample was PBMCs from the stem cell graft donor, taken from the stem cell graft. The genes are TRBV7-2 and TRBJ2-1; 11 positions agree with TRBD2. The sequence came from a human donor who donated a stem cell graft to a child with acute myeloid leukemia. Here the CDR3 reads CASSPWGLAGGYEQFF. CDR3 DNA: TGTGCCAGCAGCCCTTGGGGTCTAGCGGGGGGCTATGAGCAGTTCTTC.